This T cell receptor (beta chain) was recovered during a study of molecular identifiers for immune sequencing clone quantification. Study-wide background: Four of five splits of RNA from about 20,000 or 100,000 naive CD8 cells were sequenced in replicates.

Trimming shortened V by 4 bases and J by 5 bases, and 12 bases separated the two germline ends. Looked up from germline, CDR1 is SEHNR and CDR2 is FQNEAQ (reference sequence). The CDR3 length is 14 residues. TCRdb re-called the PCR reads with MiXCR, one entry per CDR3 protein. The data show approximately 550,000 distinct CDR3 sequences, under 30% seen once. The chain links TRBV7-9 to TRBJ2-1; no reliable D call. This TCR came from a human donor in good health. Some libraries in this study had Jurkat cell RNA spiked in. Input material: naive CD8+ T cells from blood, with Jurkat cell RNA spiked in. Subset in this sample: FACS-sorted CD8+CD4-CCR7+CD45RA+ naive T cells. This CDR3 is CASSSPLSNNEQFF. CDR3 nucleotide sequence: TGTGCCAGCAGCTCTCCATTAAGTAACAATGAGCAGTTCTTC.